This entry features one TCR beta chain sequence. Enrolled through a virtual design, the participants were between 18 and 89 years of age and came from fewer than 30 US areas. The sample originates from a study of blood T cell repertoires in COVID-19. Turning to the study itself: COVID-19 samples collected from the United States, Italy and Spain covered acute and convalescent phases. In each case, the material was cDNA or gDNA derived from T cells, B-cell-depleted T cells, or PBMCs.

Authors' methods: Reference gene primer amplification yielded estimated nucleated cell counts. Clones were sequenced by immunoSEQ multiplex PCR, and TCRdb holds only the in-frame ones, with some missing. D and trimming were read from the DNA, whereas the V and J calls and clone size are those reported in that table. The table has just over 300,000 clones, almost 90% seen once. The J segment lost 2 bases and the V segment lost 1 base, leaving 11 bases of the junction unmatched. Germline loops: CDR1 SGHRS, CDR2 YFSETQ. The CDR3 runs to 18 residues. The chain employs TRBV5-1 and TRBJ2-2; 7 nucleotides line up with TRBD2. Sequencing was performed on PBMCs or T cells enriched from blood (not recorded which). The source is a woman aged 18 to 35 with acute COVID-19. The CDR3 region is CASSLMGGGPRNTGELFF. The CDR3 DNA reads as TGCGCCAGCAGCTTGATGGGGGGAGGGCCGCGAAACACCGGGGAGCTGTTTTTT.